This T cell receptor (beta chain) was obtained from a study of blood T cells in healthy people across ages. This clonotype has just a few counts. Total RNA amounts of at least 5 micrograms were extracted per sample. Using a J-beta primer mix together with a sample-barcoded 5' primer, a second PCR was run for about 7 to 12 cycles. One entry per CDR3 protein, called by TCRdb with MiXCR from the 5' RACE reads. The table lists fewer than 2,000,000 distinct CDR3 sequences, roughly 32% of them singletons. The CDR3 covers 14 residues. Trimming pared 4 bases from V and 1 base from J, leaving 10 bases between. Germline loops: CDR1 SGHRS, CDR2 YFSETQ.

This receptor was obtained from a woman in her twenties or thirties in good health. What was sequenced was blood. The chain combines TRBV5-1 with TRBJ2-3; D unresolved. CDR3 residues: CASSPEGRTDTQYF. CDR3 DNA sequence: TGCGCCAGCAGCCCCGAAGGCCGCACAGATACGCAGTATTTT.